The 7 T cell receptor beta chains below were found in one sample sequenced in a study of cytomegalovirus exposure and HLA in healthy donors. Produced via immunoSEQ multiplex PCR; TCRdb's table is partial and in-frame only. The table has more than 60,000 clones, roughly 89% seen once. The sample taken for sequencing was PBMCs. The receptors derive from a woman younger than 35 in good health and CMV-seronegative.

CDR3 loop: CASSFQRAPAYEQYF. DNA for the CDR3: TGTGCCAGCAGTTTCCAGCGGGCCCCCGCCTACGAGCAGTACTTC. V is TRBV27 and J is TRBJ2-7; TRBD2 might be the D (6 bases). V gave up 3 bases and J gave up 2 bases, with 14 bases separating them. From germline, CDR1 is MNHEY and CDR2 SMNVEV (reference sequence). This CDR3 has 15 residues.

This sequence joins TRBV7-2 and TRBJ1-1, with no clear D. CDR1 is SGHTA, CDR2 FQGNSA, per germline. V was clipped by 4 bases and J by 0 bases, with 9 bases between them. The CDR3 consists of 14 residues. The CDR3 region is CASSYDIMNTEAFF. CDR3 nucleotide sequence: TGTGCCAGCAGCTACGACATAATGAACACTGAAGCTTTCTTT.

This clone was counted once. V is TRBV5-4 and J is TRBJ1-5, with 8 bases that match TRBD1. Germline V gene lookup returns CDR1 SGHNT and CDR2 YYREEE (reference sequence). V lost 0 bases to trimming and J lost 6 bases; unmatched junction nucleotides: 5. The CDR3 spans 15 residues. CDR3 DNA: TGTGCCAGCAGCTTGGGGACAGGGTCGGGTCAGCCCCAGCATTTT. Translation gives CASSLGTGSGQPQHF.

V gene TRBV13 combines with J gene TRBJ1-2; D is uncertain. There are 14 residues in the CDR3. Germline CDR1 reads PRHDT; CDR2 reads FYEKMQ (reference sequence). Trimming shortened V by 4 bases and J by 4 bases, and 13 bases separated the two germline ends. DNA of the CDR3: TGTGCCAGCAGCTCGCGAGGGCAGGTCTATGGCTACACCTTC. Its protein product is CASSSRGQVYGYTF. The complete variable domain, with remaining parts taken from reference TRBV13 and TRBJ1-2, reads AAGVIQSPRHLIKEKRETATLKCYPIPRHDTVYWYQQGPGQDPQFLISFYEKMQSDKGSIPDRFSAQQFSDYHSELNMSSLELGDSALYFCASSSRGQVYGYTFGSGTRLTVV.

The chain joins TRBV19 to TRBJ2-1; 7 bases align to TRBD1. The V gene end was trimmed by 9 bases and the J gene end by 6 bases; junction bases not matched to a gene: 11. This CDR3 has 14 residues. Germline lookup yields CDR1 LNHDA and CDR2 SQIVND (reference sequence). CDR3 region: CASTTGSQVNEQFF. In nucleotides, the CDR3 is TGTGCCAGCACGACAGGGAGTCAGGTCAATGAGCAGTTCTTC.

V and J are TRBV12-5 and TRBJ1-4, with D unresolved. Trimming pared 0 bases from V and 0 bases from J, leaving 23 bases between. The germline gives CDR1 LGHNT, CDR2 FRNRAP. The CDR3 has 21 amino acids. CDR3 nucleotide sequence: TGTGCTAGTGGTTTGGTATTGTCGGCGGGGTTAGTCAATGCAACTAATGAAAAACTGTTTTTT. Translated, it gives CASGLVLSAGLVNATNEKLFF.

The chain carries TRBV11-1 and TRBJ1-3, with TRBD1 matching 7 bases. V shed 0 bases and J 2 bases; nucleotides not matched to a gene: 7. Germline CDR1 is SGHAT and CDR2 is FQDESV (reference sequence). The CDR3 loop spans 17 amino acids. The CDR3 coding sequence is TGTGCCAGCAGCTTAGCCACCGGGACAGCGGCTGGAAACACCATATATTTT. The encoded protein is CASSLATGTAAGNTIYF. Drawing the rest from reference TRBV11-1 and TRBJ1-3, the complete variable domain is EAEVAQSPRYKITEKSQAVAFWCDPISGHATLYWYRQILGQGPELLVQFQDESVVDDSQLPKDRFSAERLKGVDSTLKIQPAELGDSAMYLCASSLATGTAAGNTIYFGEGSWLTVV.